The present T cell receptor (beta chain) was sequenced within a study of neurological immune-mediated disorders. Whole-study results and caveats: Private repertoires in all groups were suggested, as expanded clones shared no CDR3 amino acid sequences across subjects.

As for the cDNA, it was generated by 5'RACE with 10-nucleotide random UMIs. Every sequencing run produced over 160 million TCR-beta sequences that came from 15-18 subjects. TCRdb recomputed calls from the 5' RACE reads with MiXCR, one row per CDR3 protein. The sample lists about 46,000 distinct CDR3 sequences; roughly 4.1% were seen once. Germline trimming cut 3 bases from V and 1 base from J; bases unmatched to any gene: 4. Germline lookup yields CDR1 SGHTA and CDR2 FQGNSA. This CDR3 has 15 amino acids. This clonotype was recorded at least ten times. Its antigen is still unknown. The unsorted libraries were generated from a total of 2 million PBMCs, which had been stored in RNAlater at -80 C.

This receptor was taken from a woman in her sixties or seventies with multiple sclerosis. This chain links TRBV7-2 with TRBJ2-5, with 8 bases identical to TRBD2. Sequencing was done on a sample of PBMCs. The CDR3 DNA is TGTGCCAGCAGCTTGACTAGCGATCCCCAAGAGACCCAGTACTTC. Protein sequence: CASSLTSDPQETQYF.